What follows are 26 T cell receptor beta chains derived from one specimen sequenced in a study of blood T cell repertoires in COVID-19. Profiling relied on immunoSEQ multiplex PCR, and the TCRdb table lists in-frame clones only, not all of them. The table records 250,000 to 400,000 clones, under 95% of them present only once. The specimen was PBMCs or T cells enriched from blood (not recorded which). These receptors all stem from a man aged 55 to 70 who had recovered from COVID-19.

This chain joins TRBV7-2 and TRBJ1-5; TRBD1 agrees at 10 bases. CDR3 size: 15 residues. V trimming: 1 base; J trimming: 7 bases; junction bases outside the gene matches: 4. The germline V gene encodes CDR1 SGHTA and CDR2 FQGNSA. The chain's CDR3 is CASSLVQDRGQPQHF. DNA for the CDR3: TGTGCCAGCAGCTTAGTTCAGGACAGGGGGCAGCCCCAGCATTTT.

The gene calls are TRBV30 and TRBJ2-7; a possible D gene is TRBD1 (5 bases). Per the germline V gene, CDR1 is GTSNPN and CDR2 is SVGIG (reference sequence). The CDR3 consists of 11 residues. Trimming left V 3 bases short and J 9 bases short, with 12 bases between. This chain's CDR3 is CAWRVRASQYF. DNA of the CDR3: TGTGCCTGGAGGGTCAGGGCTTCGCAGTACTTC.

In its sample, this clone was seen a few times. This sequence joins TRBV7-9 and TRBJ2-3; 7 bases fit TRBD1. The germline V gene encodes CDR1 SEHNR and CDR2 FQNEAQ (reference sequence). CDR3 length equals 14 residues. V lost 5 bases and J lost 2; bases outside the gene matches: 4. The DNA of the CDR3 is TGTGCCAGCAGCCCGGGGACAGCCACAGATACGCAGTATTTT. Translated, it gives CASSPGTATDTQYF.

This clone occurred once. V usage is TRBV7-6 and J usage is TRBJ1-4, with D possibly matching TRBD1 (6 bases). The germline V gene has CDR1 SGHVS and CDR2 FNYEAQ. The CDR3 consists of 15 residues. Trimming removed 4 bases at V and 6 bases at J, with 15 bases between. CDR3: CASSSNRAGYEKLFF. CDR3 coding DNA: TGTGCCAGCAGCTCCAACAGGGCTGGGTATGAAAAACTGTTTTTT.

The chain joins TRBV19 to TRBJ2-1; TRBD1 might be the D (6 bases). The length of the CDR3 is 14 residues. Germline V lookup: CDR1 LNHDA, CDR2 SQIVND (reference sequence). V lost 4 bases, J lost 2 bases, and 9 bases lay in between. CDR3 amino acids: CASSNREPYNEQFF. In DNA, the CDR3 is TGTGCCAGTAGTAACAGGGAACCCTACAATGAGCAGTTCTTC.

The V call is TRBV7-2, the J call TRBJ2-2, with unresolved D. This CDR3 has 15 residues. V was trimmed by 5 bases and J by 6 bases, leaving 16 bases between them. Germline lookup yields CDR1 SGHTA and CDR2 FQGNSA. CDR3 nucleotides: TGTGCCAGCAGCCCTTACGATGAGGTCCCCGGGGAGCTGTTTTTT. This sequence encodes CASSPYDEVPGELFF.

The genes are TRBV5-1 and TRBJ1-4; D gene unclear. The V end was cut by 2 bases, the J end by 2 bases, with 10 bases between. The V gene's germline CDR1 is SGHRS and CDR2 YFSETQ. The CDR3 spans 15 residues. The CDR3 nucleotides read TGCGCCAGCAGCTTATTCCCCGTGACTAATGAAAAACTGTTTTTT. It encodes CASSLFPVTNEKLFF.

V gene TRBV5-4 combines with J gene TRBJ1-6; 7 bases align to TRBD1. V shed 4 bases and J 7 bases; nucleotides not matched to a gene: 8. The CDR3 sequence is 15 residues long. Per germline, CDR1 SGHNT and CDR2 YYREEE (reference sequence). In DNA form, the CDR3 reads TGTGCCAGCAGCGGATACCGGGGACAGAATTCACCCCTCCACTTT. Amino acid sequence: CASSGYRGQNSPLHF.

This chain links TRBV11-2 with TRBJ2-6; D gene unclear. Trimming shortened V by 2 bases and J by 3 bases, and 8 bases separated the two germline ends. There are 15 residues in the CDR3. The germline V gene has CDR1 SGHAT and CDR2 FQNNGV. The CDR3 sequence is CASSLSFLGANVLTF. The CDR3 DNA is TGTGCCAGCAGCTTATCGTTTCTTGGGGCCAACGTCCTGACTTTC.

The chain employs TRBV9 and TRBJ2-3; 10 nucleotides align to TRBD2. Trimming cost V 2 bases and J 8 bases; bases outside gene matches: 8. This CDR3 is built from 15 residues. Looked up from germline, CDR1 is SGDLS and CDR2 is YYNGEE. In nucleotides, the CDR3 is TGTGCCAGCAGCGTCAGCGGGGGGGAAGGAGGTACGCAGTATTTT. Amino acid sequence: CASSVSGGEGGTQYF.

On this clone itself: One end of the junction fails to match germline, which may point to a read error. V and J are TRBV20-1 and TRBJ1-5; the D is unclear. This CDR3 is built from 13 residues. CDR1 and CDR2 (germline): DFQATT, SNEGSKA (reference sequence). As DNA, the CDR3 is TGCAGTGCTAGTCGGGGTAGCATTCAGCCCCAGCATTTT. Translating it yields CSASRGSIQPQHF.

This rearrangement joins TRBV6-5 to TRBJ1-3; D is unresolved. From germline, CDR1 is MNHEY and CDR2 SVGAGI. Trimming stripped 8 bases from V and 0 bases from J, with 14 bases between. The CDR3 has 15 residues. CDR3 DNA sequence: TGTGCCAGCGGACTACGGTCACCCTCTGGAAACACCATATATTTT. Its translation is CASGLRSPSGNTIYF.

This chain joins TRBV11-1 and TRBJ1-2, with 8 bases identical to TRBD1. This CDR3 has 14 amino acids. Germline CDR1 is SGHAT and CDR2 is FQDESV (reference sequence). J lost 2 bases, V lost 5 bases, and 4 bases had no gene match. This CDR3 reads CASSPDRANYGYTF. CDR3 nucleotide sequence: TGTGCCAGCAGCCCGGACAGGGCCAACTATGGCTACACCTTC.

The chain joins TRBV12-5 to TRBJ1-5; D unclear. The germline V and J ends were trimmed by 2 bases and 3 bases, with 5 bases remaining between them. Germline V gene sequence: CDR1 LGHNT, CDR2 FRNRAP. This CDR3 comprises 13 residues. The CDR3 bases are TGTGCTAGTGGTTTGCAGATCAATCAGCCCCAGCATTTT. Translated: CASGLQINQPQHF. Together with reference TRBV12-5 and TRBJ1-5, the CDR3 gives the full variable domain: DARVTQTPRHKVTEMGQEVTMRCQPILGHNTVFWYRQTMMQGLELLAYFRNRAPLDDSGMPKDRFSAEMPDATLATLKIQPSEPRDSAVYFCASGLQINQPQHFGDGTRLSIL.

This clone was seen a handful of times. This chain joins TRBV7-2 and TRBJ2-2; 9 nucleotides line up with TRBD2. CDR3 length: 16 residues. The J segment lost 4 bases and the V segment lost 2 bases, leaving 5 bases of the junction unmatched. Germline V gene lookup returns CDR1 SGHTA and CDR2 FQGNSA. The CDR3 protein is CASSLSGGFITGELFF. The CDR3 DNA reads TGTGCCAGCAGCTTAAGCGGGGGGTTTATCACCGGGGAGCTGTTTTTT.

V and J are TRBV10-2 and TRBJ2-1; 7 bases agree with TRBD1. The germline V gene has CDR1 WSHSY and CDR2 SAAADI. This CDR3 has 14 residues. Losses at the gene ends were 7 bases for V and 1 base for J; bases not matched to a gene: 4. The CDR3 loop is CASTPDRSYNEQFF. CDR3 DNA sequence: TGCGCCAGCACTCCGGACAGGTCCTACAATGAGCAGTTCTTC.

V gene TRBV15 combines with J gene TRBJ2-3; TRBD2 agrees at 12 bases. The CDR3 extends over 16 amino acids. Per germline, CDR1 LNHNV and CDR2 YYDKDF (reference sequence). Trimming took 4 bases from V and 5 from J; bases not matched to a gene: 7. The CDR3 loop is CATSTPKLAGGDTQYF. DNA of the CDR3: TGTGCCACCAGCACCCCCAAACTAGCGGGGGGAGATACGCAGTATTTT.

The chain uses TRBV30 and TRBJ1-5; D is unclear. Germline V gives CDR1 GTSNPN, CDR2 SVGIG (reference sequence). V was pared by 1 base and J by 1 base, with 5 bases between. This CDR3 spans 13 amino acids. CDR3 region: CAWSALSNQPQHF. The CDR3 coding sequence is TGTGCCTGGAGTGCCCTAAGCAATCAGCCCCAGCATTTT.

The CDR3 sequence is CASSWVQGFSYEQYF. CDR3 DNA: TGTGCCAGCAGCTGGGTACAGGGGTTCTCCTACGAGCAGTACTTC. The chain recombines TRBV11-3 with TRBJ2-7; 7 positions match TRBD1. The germline V gene encodes CDR1 SGHNT and CDR2 YENEEA. The junction had 6 bases not matched to a gene; V was cut back by 4 bases and J by 0 bases. There are 15 residues in the CDR3.

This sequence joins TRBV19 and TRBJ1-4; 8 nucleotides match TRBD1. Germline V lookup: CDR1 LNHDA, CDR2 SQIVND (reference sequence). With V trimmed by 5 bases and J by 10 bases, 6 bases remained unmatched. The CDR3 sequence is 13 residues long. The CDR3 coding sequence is TGTGCCAGTAGTCTCGACAGGGGCGGAAAACTGTTTTTT. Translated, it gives CASSLDRGGKLFF.

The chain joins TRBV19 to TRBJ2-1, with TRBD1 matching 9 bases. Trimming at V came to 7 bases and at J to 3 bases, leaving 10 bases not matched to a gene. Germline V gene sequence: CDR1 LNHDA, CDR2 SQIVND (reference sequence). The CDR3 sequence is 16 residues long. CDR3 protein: CASTRTTGGGYNEQFF. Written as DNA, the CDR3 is TGTGCCAGTACCCGAACCACAGGGGGCGGCTACAATGAGCAGTTCTTC.

The DNA for the CDR3 is TGTGCCAGTAGTATTGGTAGGGGGATCACCGGGGAGCTGTTTTTT. Protein: CASSIGRGITGELFF. The chain is built from TRBV19 and TRBJ2-2; tentatively, D is TRBD1 (6 bases). The length of the CDR3 is 15 residues. Trimming stripped 3 bases from V and 4 bases from J, with 12 bases between. Germline CDR1 is LNHDA and CDR2 is SQIVND (reference sequence). The full variable domain, completed using reference TRBV19 and TRBJ2-2, is DGGITQSPKYLFRKEGQNVTLSCEQNLNHDAMYWYRQDPGQGLRLIYYSQIVNDFQKGDIAEGYSVSREKKESFPLTVTSAQKNPTAFYLCASSIGRGITGELFFGEGSRLTVL.

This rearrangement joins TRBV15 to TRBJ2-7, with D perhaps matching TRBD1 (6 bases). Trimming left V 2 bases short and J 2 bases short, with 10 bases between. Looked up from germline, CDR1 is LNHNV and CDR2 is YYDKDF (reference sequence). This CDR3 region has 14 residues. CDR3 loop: CATSRPGAAYEQYF. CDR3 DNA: TGTGCCACCAGCAGACCAGGGGCGGCCTACGAGCAGTACTTC.

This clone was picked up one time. CDR3 DNA: TGTGCCAGCCCCCGAGCGATGGCCAACGTCCTGACTTTC. Its protein is CASPRAMANVLTF. The gene calls are TRBV19 and TRBJ2-6; D unclear. The CDR3 has 13 amino acids. Germline values: CDR1 LNHDA, CDR2 SQIVND (reference sequence). V shed 9 bases and J shed 6 bases, with 12 bases lying between them. Drawing the rest from reference TRBV19 and TRBJ2-6, the complete variable domain is DGGITQSPKYLFRKEGQNVTLSCEQNLNHDAMYWYRQDPGQGLRLIYYSQIVNDFQKGDIAEGYSVSREKKESFPLTVTSAQKNPTAFYLCASPRAMANVLTFGAGSRLTVL.

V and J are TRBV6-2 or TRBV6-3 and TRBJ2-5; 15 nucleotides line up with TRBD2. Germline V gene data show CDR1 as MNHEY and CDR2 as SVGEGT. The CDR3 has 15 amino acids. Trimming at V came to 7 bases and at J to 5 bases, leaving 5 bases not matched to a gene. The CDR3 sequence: CASTPGTSGGETQYF. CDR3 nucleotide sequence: TGTGCCAGCACCCCCGGGACTAGCGGGGGGGAGACCCAGTACTTC.

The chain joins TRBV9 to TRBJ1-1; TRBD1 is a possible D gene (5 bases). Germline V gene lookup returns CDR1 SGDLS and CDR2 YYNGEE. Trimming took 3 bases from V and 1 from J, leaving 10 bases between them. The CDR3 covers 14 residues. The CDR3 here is CASSAQGWNTEAFF. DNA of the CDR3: TGTGCCAGCAGCGCCCAGGGTTGGAACACTGAAGCTTTCTTT.